This TCR beta chain was recovered during a study of radiation and T cells in renal cell carcinoma. General observations from the study: In blood, top tumor clones expanded by 2 weeks, shrinking by 4.

As for this clone: Its target is not known.

Sequencing used immunoSEQ multiplex PCR; TCRdb keeps in-frame clones, though not all of them. The sample carries 110,000 to 150,000 clones, around nine tenths recorded once. Sample time point: baseline pretreatment blood. As to treatment: 15 Gy SBRT to primary tumor, nephrectomy 4 weeks later. Blood was sampled at baseline, 2 weeks and 4 weeks after SBRT. Clear cell pathology was present in this patient's renal cell carcinoma. The germline gives CDR1 MNHEY, CDR2 SVGAGI. Trimming cost V 7 bases and J 2 bases, with 15 bases left between them. This CDR3 has 15 amino acids. This TCR derives from a woman aged 50 to 65 with renal cell carcinoma. Material: blood, obtained from a patient whose treatment included radiotherapy and nephrectomy. The rearrangement uses TRBV6-5 and TRBJ1-5; D unclear. The chain's CDR3 is CASKVSGFGNQPQHF. CDR3 nucleotide sequence: TGTGCCAGCAAGGTTTCGGGATTTGGCAATCAGCCCCAGCATTTT.